The 21 T cell receptor beta chains given below trace back to one sample, sequenced in a study of identical twins. TCRdb redid the calling of the 5' RACE reads with MiXCR, one entry per CDR3 protein. Of 350,000 to 450,000 distinct CDR3 sequences listed, approximately 18% are singletons. Sequenced material: naive T cells sorted from blood. These receptors were taken from a man aged 50-59 years in good health.

This clonotype showed up just a few times. The chain is built from TRBV6-2 or TRBV6-3 and TRBJ1-6; D is possibly TRBD1 (5 bases). Trimming cost V 5 bases and J 8 bases, with 19 bases left between them. This CDR3 has 16 residues. CDR1 MNHEY and CDR2 SVGEGT come from the germline V gene. The DNA for the CDR3 is TGTGCCAGCAGTCGTCATACGGGACTCTTGGATTCACCCCTCCACTTT. It is translated as CASSRHTGLLDSPLHF.

This clonotype appeared a few times. The V and J genes are TRBV6-5 and TRBJ1-1, with TRBD1 as a possible D gene (6 bases). This CDR3 has 15 amino acids. The V end lost 4 bases, the J end lost 3 bases, and 15 bases lay between the germline ends. The V gene's germline CDR1 is MNHEY and CDR2 SVGAGI. CDR3 nucleotide sequence: TGTGCCAGCAGTTCCAACAGGGAGGTGTACACTGAAGCTTTCTTT. Translation gives CASSSNREVYTEAFF.

This clonotype was detected only a few times. The chain combines TRBV19 with TRBJ1-2; 7 bases line up with TRBD1. The CDR3 extends over 14 amino acids. V shed 1 base, J shed 3 bases, and the junction held 2 bases outside the gene matches. Germline assignment: CDR1 LNHDA and CDR2 SQIVND (reference sequence). CDR3 nucleotides: TGTGCCAGTAGTATAGTAGGACAGGACTATGGCTACACCTTC. Translating it yields CASSIVGQDYGYTF.

This clonotype was picked up many times. This sequence joins TRBV7-2 and TRBJ2-1; D remains unclear. The germline V and J ends were trimmed by 4 bases and 4 bases, with 8 bases remaining between them. This CDR3 is 13 amino acids long. CDR1 and CDR2 from the germline V gene are SGHTA and FQGNSA. CDR3 coding DNA: TGTGCCAGCAGCTCAAACAATTACAATGAGCAGTTCTTC. It codes for CASSSNNYNEQFF.

This clonotype was seen at least ten times. V and J are TRBV20-1 and TRBJ2-1; 8 nucleotides agree with TRBD2. Germline assignment: CDR1 DFQATT and CDR2 SNEGSKA (reference sequence). Trimming cost V 0 bases and J 6 bases; bases outside gene matches: 7. The CDR3 runs to 15 residues. In DNA, the CDR3 is TGCAGTGCTAGAGAGAGCGGGAGAAGGGCCAATGAGCAGTTCTTC. Translation: CSARESGRRANEQFF.

This clonotype was seen more than once but under ten times. The CDR3 DNA follows: TGTGCCATCAGCCAGTTCAATCAGCCCCAGCATTTT. Encoded protein: CAISQFNQPQHF. V gene TRBV10-3 combines with J gene TRBJ1-5; D not certain. Between the trimmed V and J ends, which lost 6 bases and 3 bases, there was a span of 6 bases. The CDR3 length is 12 residues. Germline values: CDR1 ENHRY, CDR2 SYGVKD.

The V gene is TRBV20-1, the J gene TRBJ2-1; D is perhaps TRBD1 (5 bases). The V end was cut by 4 bases, the J end by 0 bases, with 13 bases between. The length of the CDR3 is 15 residues. CDR1 is DFQATT, CDR2 SNEGSKA, per germline (reference sequence). The CDR3 DNA reads TGCAGTGCTACCAATAGGGGCAGCTCCTACAATGAGCAGTTCTTC. This codes for CSATNRGSSYNEQFF.

In its sample, this clonotype was seen many times. The chain is built from TRBV27 and TRBJ2-1; 7 bases align to TRBD1. J was trimmed by 8 bases and V by 5 bases; bases with no gene match: 6. This CDR3 comprises 13 residues. Germline assignment: CDR1 MNHEY and CDR2 SMNVEV (reference sequence). The CDR3 bases are TGTGCCAGCAGTATCGTTACAGGGGATGAGCAGTTCTTC. Amino acid sequence: CASSIVTGDEQFF.

This clonotype has only a few counts. The chain links TRBV4-3 to TRBJ2-7, with TRBD1 as a possible D gene (6 bases). The CDR3 loop spans 14 amino acids. Germline-derived CDR1 and CDR2 are LGHNA and YSLEER. Trimming took 4 bases from V and 1 from J, leaving 11 bases between them. CDR3 amino acids: CASSLFTGSYEQYF. The CDR3 coding sequence is TGCGCCAGCAGCCTTTTCACAGGGTCCTACGAGCAGTACTTC.

This clonotype was seen a few times. The V and J genes are TRBV5-1 and TRBJ2-3; a weak D match, TRBD2 (5 bases). This CDR3 has 18 residues. Trimming removed 3 bases from V and 0 bases from J, with 20 bases in between. The germline CDR1 and CDR2 sequences are SGHRS and YFSETQ. The CDR3 DNA reads TGCGCCAGCAGCTGGCCCTCGGAGGTGAAGACTAGCACAGATACGCAGTATTTT. Translating it yields CASSWPSEVKTSTDTQYF.

This clonotype appeared many times. One end of the junction fails to match germline, which may point to a read error. This sequence joins TRBV28 and TRBJ1-2; possibly TRBD1 for D (5 bases). The CDR3 length is 12 residues. From germline, CDR1 is MDHEN and CDR2 SYDVKM. In DNA, the CDR3 is TGCGCCAGCAGCTCAGGGAACTATGGCTACACCTTC. The encoded protein is CASSSGNYGYTF.

This clonotype has ten or more counts. The gene calls are TRBV5-1 and TRBJ2-2; maybe TRBD2 (6 bases). Trimming took off 4 bases at V and 2 bases at J, with 18 bases between the two ends. In germline, CDR1 is SGHRS, CDR2 YFSETQ. The CDR3 runs to 17 residues. The CDR3 spells CASSPSRGGSNTGELFF. The CDR3 DNA is TGCGCCAGCAGCCCCTCACGGGGAGGCTCTAACACCGGGGAGCTGTTTTTT.

In this sample, this clonotype turned up many times. The chain carries TRBV9 and TRBJ1-1; D uncertain. CDR3 length equals 15 residues. Germline assignment: CDR1 SGDLS and CDR2 YYNGEE. Trimming took 0 bases from V and 4 from J, leaving 13 bases between them. This CDR3 is CASSVGRAPGTEAFF. CDR3 nucleotides: TGTGCCAGCAGCGTAGGTAGGGCGCCGGGCACTGAAGCTTTCTTT. The full variable domain, in which reference TRBV9 and TRBJ1-1 provide the parts outside the CDR3, is DSGVTQTPKHLITATGQRVTLRCSPRSGDLSVYWYQQSLDQGLQFLIQYYNGEERAKGNILERFSAQQFPDLHSELNLSSLELGDSALYFCASSVGRAPGTEAFFGQGTRLTVV.

This chain connects TRBV28 to TRBJ1-3; no clear D gene. The CDR3 has 15 amino acids. CDR1 is MDHEN, CDR2 SYDVKM, per germline. The V end was cut by 3 bases, the J end by 0 bases, with 9 bases between. The CDR3 protein is CASSFKVPSGNTIYF. The CDR3 DNA follows: TGTGCCAGCAGTTTTAAGGTCCCCTCTGGAAACACCATATATTTT.

This clonotype was counted ten times or more. CDR3 coding DNA: TGTGCCACCAGTGATTTGAGAGAGACCCAGTACTTC. As protein: CATSDLRETQYF. The V call is TRBV24-1, the J call TRBJ2-5, with unresolved D. Germline CDR1 reads KGHDR; CDR2 reads SFDVKD. Trimming pared 0 bases from V and 4 bases from J, leaving 2 bases between. The CDR3 extends over 12 amino acids.

This clonotype was found a few times. The J gene is TRBJ2-5, the V gene TRBV11-2; D gene ambiguous. The CDR3 is 13 residues long. Germline V gene lookup returns CDR1 SGHAT and CDR2 FQNNGV. Trimming left V 3 bases short and J 5 bases short, with 10 bases between. The DNA for the CDR3 is TGTGCCAGCAGCTTTCACCGGCGGGAGACCCAGTACTTC. Protein sequence: CASSFHRRETQYF.

V is TRBV4-3 and J is TRBJ2-2; 11 positions match TRBD2. Germline assignment: CDR1 LGHNA and CDR2 YSLEER. Unmatched junction bases numbered 11, after V lost 1 base and J lost 1 base. The CDR3 runs 20 residues. The chain's CDR3 is CASSQALRLAGILNTGELFF. The CDR3 coding sequence is TGCGCCAGCAGCCAAGCCTTGAGACTAGCGGGGATTTTGAACACCGGGGAGCTGTTTTTT.

V and J are TRBV11-1 and TRBJ2-2, with TRBD1 matching over 8 bases. The junction had 6 bases not matched to a gene; V was cut back by 5 bases and J by 1 base. Germline V gene sequence: CDR1 SGHAT, CDR2 FQDESV (reference sequence). This CDR3 is 16 amino acids long. The CDR3 coding sequence is TGTGCCAGCAGCGTCCGACAGGGGCGGAACACCGGGGAGCTGTTTTTT. Translating gives CASSVRQGRNTGELFF. The whole variable domain, remainder taken from reference TRBV11-1 and TRBJ2-2, is EAEVAQSPRYKITEKSQAVAFWCDPISGHATLYWYRQILGQGPELLVQFQDESVVDDSQLPKDRFSAERLKGVDSTLKIQPAELGDSAMYLCASSVRQGRNTGELFFGEGSRLTVL.

V usage is TRBV7-2 and J usage is TRBJ2-7; a possible D gene is TRBD2 (6 bases). The ends were cut back, 5 bases at V and 2 bases at J, with 19 bases in the middle. The CDR3 is 16 residues long. Germline loops: CDR1 SGHTA, CDR2 FQGNSA. CDR3 sequence: CASSLMPGTGTYEQYF. For the CDR3, the DNA is TGTGCCAGCAGCCTGATGCCCGGGACTGGAACCTACGAGCAGTACTTC.

The rearrangement joins TRBV10-2 to TRBJ2-1; unclear D gene. The CDR3 loop spans 12 amino acids. Germline CDR1 and CDR2: WSHSY and SAAADI. With 2 bases removed from V and 10 bases from J, the gap between germline ends came to 9 bases. The CDR3 bases are TGCGCCAGCAGTGAGCGGGTTGAGGAGCAGTTCTTC. This sequence encodes CASSERVEEQFF.

Concerning this clonotype: Germline is not matched at one junction end, which may reflect a read error. The CDR3: CSVANYGYTF. CDR3 nucleotide sequence: TGCAGCGTTGCTAATTATGGCTACACCTTC. The chain couples TRBV29-1 to TRBJ1-2, with D uncertain. Germline CDR1 reads SQVTM; CDR2 reads ANQGSEA. This CDR3 has 10 residues.